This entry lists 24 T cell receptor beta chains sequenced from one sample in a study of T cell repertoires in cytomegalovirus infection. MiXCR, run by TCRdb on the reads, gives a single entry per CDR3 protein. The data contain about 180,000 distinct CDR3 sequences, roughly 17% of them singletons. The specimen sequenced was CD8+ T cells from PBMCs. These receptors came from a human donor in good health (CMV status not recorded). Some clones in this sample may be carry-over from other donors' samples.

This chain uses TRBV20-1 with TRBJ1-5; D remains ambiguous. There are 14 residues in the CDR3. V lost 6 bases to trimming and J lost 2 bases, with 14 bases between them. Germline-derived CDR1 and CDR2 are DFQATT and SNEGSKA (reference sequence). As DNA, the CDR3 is TGCAGTGCACCGCCTCCGTCGGGCAATCAGCCCCAGCATTTT. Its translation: CSAPPPSGNQPQHF.

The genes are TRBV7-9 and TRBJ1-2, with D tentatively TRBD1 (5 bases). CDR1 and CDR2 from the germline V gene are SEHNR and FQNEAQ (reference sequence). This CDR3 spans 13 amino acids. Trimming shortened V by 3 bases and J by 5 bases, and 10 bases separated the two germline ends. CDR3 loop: CASSFSGPYGYTF. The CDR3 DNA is TGTGCCAGCAGCTTTTCGGGGCCGTATGGCTACACCTTC. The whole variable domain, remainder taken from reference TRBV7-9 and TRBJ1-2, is DTGVSQNPRHKITKRGQNVTFRCDPISEHNRLYWYRQTLGQGPEFLTYFQNEAQLEKSRLLSDRFSAERPKGSFSTLEIQRTEQGDSAMYLCASSFSGPYGYTFGSGTRLTVV.

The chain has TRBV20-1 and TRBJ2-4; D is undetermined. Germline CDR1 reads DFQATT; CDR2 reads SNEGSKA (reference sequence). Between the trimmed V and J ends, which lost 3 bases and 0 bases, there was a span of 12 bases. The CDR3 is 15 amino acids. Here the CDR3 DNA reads TGCAGTGCTAGTAGGACGGTGGTAGCCAAAAACATTCAGTACTTC. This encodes CSASRTVVAKNIQYF.

CDR3 amino acids: CASSLSGGGLDEQFF. CDR3 nucleotide sequence: TGTGCCAGCAGTTTATCCGGGGGGGGTCTGGATGAGCAGTTCTTC. This chain joins TRBV28 and TRBJ2-1; 8 positions agree with TRBD2. Germline CDR1 reads MDHEN; CDR2 reads SYDVKM. Unmatched junction bases numbered 7, after V lost 1 base and J lost 8 bases. The CDR3 totals 15 residues. Supplemented by reference TRBV28 and TRBJ2-1, the full variable domain reads DVKVTQSSRYLVKRTGEKVFLECVQDMDHENMFWYRQDPGLGLRLIYFSYDVKMKEKGDIPEGYSVSREKKERFSLILESASTNQTSMYLCASSLSGGGLDEQFFGPGTRLTVL.

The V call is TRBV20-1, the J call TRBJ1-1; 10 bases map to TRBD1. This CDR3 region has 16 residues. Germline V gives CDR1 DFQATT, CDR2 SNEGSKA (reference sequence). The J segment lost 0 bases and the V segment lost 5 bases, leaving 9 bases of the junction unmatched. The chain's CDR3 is CSAPAGTGALNTEAFF. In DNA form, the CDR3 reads TGCAGTGCTCCCGCCGGGACAGGGGCGTTGAACACTGAAGCTTTCTTT.

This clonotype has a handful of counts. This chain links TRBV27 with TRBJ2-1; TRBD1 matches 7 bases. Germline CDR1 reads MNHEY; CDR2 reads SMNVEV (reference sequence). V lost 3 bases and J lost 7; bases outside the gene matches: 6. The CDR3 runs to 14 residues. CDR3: CASSFDRVLNEQFF. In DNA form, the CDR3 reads TGTGCCAGCAGTTTCGACAGGGTTTTAAATGAGCAGTTCTTC.

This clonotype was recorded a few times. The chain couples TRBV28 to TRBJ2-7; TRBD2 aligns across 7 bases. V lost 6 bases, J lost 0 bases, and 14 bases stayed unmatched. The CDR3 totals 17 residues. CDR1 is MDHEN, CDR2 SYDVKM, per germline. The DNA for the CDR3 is TGTGCCAGCAGATTCACCCGAATGGGGGGGTACTCCTACGAGCAGTACTTC. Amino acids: CASRFTRMGGYSYEQYF. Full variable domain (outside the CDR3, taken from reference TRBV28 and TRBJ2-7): DVKVTQSSRYLVKRTGEKVFLECVQDMDHENMFWYRQDPGLGLRLIYFSYDVKMKEKGDIPEGYSVSREKKERFSLILESASTNQTSMYLCASRFTRMGGYSYEQYFGPGTRLTVT.

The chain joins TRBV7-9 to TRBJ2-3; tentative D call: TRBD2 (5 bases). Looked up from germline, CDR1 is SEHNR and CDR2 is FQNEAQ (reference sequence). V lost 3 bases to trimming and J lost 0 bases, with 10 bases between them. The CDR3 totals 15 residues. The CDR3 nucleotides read TGTGCCAGCAGCTTGAGTAGGACTAGCACAGATACGCAGTATTTT. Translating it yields CASSLSRTSTDTQYF.

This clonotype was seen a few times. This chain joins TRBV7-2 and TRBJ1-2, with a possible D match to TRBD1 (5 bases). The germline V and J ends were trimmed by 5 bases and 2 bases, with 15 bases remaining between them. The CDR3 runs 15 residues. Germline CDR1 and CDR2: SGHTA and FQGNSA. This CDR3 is CASSPPGSRNYGYTF. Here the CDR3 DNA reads TGTGCCAGCAGCCCACCAGGGAGCAGAAACTATGGCTACACCTTC.

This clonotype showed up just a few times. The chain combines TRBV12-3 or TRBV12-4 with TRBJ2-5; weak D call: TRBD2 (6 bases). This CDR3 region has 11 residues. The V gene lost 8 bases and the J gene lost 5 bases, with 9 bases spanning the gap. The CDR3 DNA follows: TGTGCCAGCTCGGCGGGGGAGACCCAGTACTTC. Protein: CASSAGETQYF.

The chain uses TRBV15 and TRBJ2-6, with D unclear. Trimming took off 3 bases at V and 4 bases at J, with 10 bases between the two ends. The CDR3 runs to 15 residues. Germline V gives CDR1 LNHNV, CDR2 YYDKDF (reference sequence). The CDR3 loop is CATSSQAYGANVLTF. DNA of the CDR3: TGTGCCACCAGCAGCCAGGCTTACGGGGCCAACGTCCTGACTTTC.

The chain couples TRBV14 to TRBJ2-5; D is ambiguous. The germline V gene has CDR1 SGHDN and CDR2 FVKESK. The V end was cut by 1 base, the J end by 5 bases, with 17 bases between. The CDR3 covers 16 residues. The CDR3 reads CASSQAGHLRWETQYF. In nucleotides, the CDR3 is TGTGCCAGCAGCCAAGCCGGGCACCTCAGGTGGGAGACCCAGTACTTC.

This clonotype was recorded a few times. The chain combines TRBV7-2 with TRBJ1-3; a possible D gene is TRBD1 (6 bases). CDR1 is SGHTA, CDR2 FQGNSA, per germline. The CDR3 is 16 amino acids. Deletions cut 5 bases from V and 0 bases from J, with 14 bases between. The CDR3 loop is CASSASQGRSGNTIYF. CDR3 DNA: TGTGCCAGCAGCGCCAGCCAGGGGCGCTCTGGAAACACCATATATTTT.

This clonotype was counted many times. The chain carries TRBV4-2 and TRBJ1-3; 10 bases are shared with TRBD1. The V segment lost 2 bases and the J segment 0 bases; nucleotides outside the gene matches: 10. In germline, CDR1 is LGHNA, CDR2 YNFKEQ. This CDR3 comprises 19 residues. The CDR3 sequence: CASSQTGTGVSFSGNTIYF. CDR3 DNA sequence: TGTGCCAGCAGCCAAACCGGGACAGGGGTATCTTTCTCTGGAAACACCATATATTTT.

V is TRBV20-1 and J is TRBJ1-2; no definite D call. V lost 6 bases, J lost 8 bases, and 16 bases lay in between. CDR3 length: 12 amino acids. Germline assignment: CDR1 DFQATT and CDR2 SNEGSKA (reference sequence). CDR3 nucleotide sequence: TGCAGTGCCACCTCCGCCCTATCCGGCTACACCTTC. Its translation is CSATSALSGYTF.

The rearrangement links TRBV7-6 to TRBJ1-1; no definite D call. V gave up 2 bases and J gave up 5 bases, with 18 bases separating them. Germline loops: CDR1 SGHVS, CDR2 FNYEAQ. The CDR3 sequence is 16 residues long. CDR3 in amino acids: CASSLRDTTTRTEAFF. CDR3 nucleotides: TGTGCCAGCAGCTTACGCGATACCACTACTAGGACTGAAGCTTTCTTT.

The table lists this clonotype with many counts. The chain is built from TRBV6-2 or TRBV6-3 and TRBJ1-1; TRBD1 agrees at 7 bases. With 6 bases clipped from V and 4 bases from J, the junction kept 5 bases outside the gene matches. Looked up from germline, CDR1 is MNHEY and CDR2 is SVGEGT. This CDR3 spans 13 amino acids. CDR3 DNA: TGTGCCAGCAGCCCCCACAGGGGCACTGAAGCTTTCTTT. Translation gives CASSPHRGTEAFF.

The CDR3 is CASSFTDQMNTEAFF. The DNA of the CDR3 is TGTGCCAGCAGCTTTACCGACCAGATGAACACTGAAGCTTTCTTT. V gene TRBV7-3 combines with J gene TRBJ1-1, with D uncertain. This CDR3 region has 15 residues. Germline-derived CDR1 and CDR2 are SGHTA and FQGTGA. The V end was cut by 3 bases, the J end by 0 bases, with 11 bases between.

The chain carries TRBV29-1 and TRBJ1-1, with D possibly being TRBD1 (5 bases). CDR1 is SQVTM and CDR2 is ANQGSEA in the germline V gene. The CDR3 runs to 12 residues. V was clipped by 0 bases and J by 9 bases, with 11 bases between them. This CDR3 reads CSVEDSGVKAFF. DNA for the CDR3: TGCAGCGTTGAAGATTCGGGGGTCAAAGCTTTCTTT.

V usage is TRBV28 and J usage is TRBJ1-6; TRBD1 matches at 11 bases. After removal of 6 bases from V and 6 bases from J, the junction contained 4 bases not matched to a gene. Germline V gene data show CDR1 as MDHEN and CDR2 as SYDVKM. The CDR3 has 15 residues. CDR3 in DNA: TGTGCCAGCAGCCCGGACAGGGGGCTTAATTCACCCCTCCACTTT. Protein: CASSPDRGLNSPLHF.

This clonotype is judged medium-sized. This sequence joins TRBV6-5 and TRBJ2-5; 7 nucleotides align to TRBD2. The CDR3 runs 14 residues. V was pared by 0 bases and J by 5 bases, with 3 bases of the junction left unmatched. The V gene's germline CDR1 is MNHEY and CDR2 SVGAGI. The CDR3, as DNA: TGTGCCAGCAGTTACTCGCTGGGGGGGGAGACCCAGTACTTC. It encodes CASSYSLGGETQYF.

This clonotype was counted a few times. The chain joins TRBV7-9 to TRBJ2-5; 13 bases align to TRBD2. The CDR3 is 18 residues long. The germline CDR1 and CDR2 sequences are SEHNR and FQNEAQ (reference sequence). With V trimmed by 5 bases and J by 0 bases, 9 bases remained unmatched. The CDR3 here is CASSPTGLAGLDQETQYF. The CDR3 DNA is TGTGCCAGCAGCCCAACGGGACTAGCGGGGCTGGACCAAGAGACCCAGTACTTC.

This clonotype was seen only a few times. In nucleotides, the CDR3 is TGTGCCAGCAGCTTTCCAGTTATCGATGAAAACATTCAGTACTTC. This translates into CASSFPVIDENIQYF. This chain connects TRBV7-9 to TRBJ2-4; D gene uncertain. Trimming cost V 3 bases and J 5 bases, with 14 bases left between them. CDR1 and CDR2 from the germline V gene are SEHNR and FQNEAQ (reference sequence). The CDR3 totals 15 residues.

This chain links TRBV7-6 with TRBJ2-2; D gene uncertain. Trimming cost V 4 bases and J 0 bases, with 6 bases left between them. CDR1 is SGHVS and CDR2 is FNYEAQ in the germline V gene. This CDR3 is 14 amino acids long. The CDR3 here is CASSWGSNTGELFF. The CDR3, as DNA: TGTGCCAGCAGCTGGGGATCGAACACCGGGGAGCTGTTTTTT.